This TCR beta chain was sequenced during a study of CD8 T cells in Susac syndrome. Reverse transcription of 0.5 to 1 ug RNA used random hexamers. TCRdb called the immunoSEQ multiplex PCR reads again in MiXCR, with one record for every CDR3 protein. The data hold more than 100,000 distinct CDR3 sequences, with over 90% observed a single time. This clonotype originated in a human donor in good health. The sequenced sample consisted of CD4+ T cells from PBMCs.

DNA of the CDR3: TGTGCCAGCACTTATAGCGGGAGTAGGAATAACGAGCAGTACTTC. Protein: CASTYSGSRNNEQYF. The V and J genes are TRBV3-1 and TRBJ2-7; 9 bases map to TRBD2. Trimming took 7 bases from V and 5 from J; bases not matched to a gene: 12. Germline loops: CDR1 LGHDT, CDR2 YNNKEL (reference sequence). The CDR3 totals 15 residues.